The clone carrying this TCR beta chain was observed once. In the original processing: Estimation of nucleated cell counts relied on the amplification of reference gene primers. The method was immunoSEQ multiplex PCR; TCRdb's version includes in-frame clones alone and lacks a portion of them. That table furnishes V, J and clone size, whereas the DNA furnished D and trimming. The sample includes roughly 110,000 clones, roughly 80% of them seen just once. This entry is derived from a study of blood T cell repertoires in COVID-19. V lost 5 bases to trimming and J lost 7 bases; unmatched junction nucleotides: 8. This CDR3 contains 14 residues. The V gene's germline CDR1 is LNHDA and CDR2 SQIVND (reference sequence).

The sequence derives from a woman aged 55-70 years with acute or convalescent COVID-19. The source material was peripheral blood. The chain combines TRBV19 with TRBJ2-1; 7 nucleotides agree with TRBD2. CDR3 sequence reads: CASSLGGSGNEQFF. The CDR3 coding sequence is TGTGCCAGTAGTCTCGGGGGGAGCGGGAATGAGCAGTTCTTC.